These T cell receptor beta chains were read from a single sample in a study of response to subunit inactivated influenza vaccine. TCRdb analysed the RT-PCR reads with MiXCR anew, one entry per CDR3 protein. The sample carries about 520,000 distinct CDR3 sequences, approximately 7.3% recorded once. The specimen comprised PBMCs from blood, sampled around 2 years after vaccination. The receptors come from a man aged 45 to 70 who received an inactivated influenza vaccine. The CDR3 runs from the conserved cysteine through the conserved F or W. Fields, in order: J gene, clone size, V gene, D gene, CDR3 DNA, CDR3 protein. A D gene is named only where the DNA matches it firmly. Clone size is shown for a subset of rows, as once, few, many or a class of expanded clone.

TRBJ1-2 few TRBV20-1 TRBD1 TGCAGTGCTAGAGGGACAGGTGATAGGGGCTACACCTTC CSARGTGDRGYTF
TRBJ2-2 - TRBV7-2 - TGTGCCAGCAGCTTAGTCGGGGGCTGGGAGCTGTTTTTT CASSLVGGWELFF
TRBJ1-4 few TRBV29-1 - TGCAGCGTCGCCAAAGGGTCGGCTAATGAAAAACTGTTTTTT CSVAKGSANEKLFF
TRBJ1-5 few TRBV20-1 - TGCAGTGCCAATTCGGGTAGCAGCAATCAGCCCCAGCATTTT CSANSGSSNQPQHF
TRBJ2-3 few TRBV24-1 - TGTGCCACCTCCCGAATAGGCACAGATACGCAGTATTTT CATSRIGTDTQYF
TRBJ2-2 - TRBV5-4 - TGTGCCAGCAGCCTAGGGTGGAAGAACACCGGGGAGCTGTTTTTT CASSLGWKNTGELFF
TRBJ2-1 few TRBV20-1 - TGCAGTGTATCAGTAGGGGGAGGTCGCTACAATGAGCAGTTCTTC CSVSVGGGRYNEQFF
TRBJ2-1 - TRBV2 - TGTGCCAGCAGGGTGGGGCCCAATGAGCAGTTCTTC CASRVGPNEQFF
TRBJ2-3 - TRBV5-1 TRBD2 TGCGCCAGCAGCTTGAGGGACTATCCTCCTCCAGATACGCAGTATTTT CASSLRDYPPPDTQYF
TRBJ2-7 many TRBV5-1 - TGCGCCAGCAGCCCCGGCAGGGGTCGCACCTACGAGCAGTACTTC CASSPGRGRTYEQYF
TRBJ2-1 - TRBV7-6 - TGTGCCAGCAGCTTAGCAAGCGCCTCCCGCGAGCAGTTCTTC CASSLASASREQFF
TRBJ2-1 many TRBV5-1 - TGCGCCAGCAGCGGACGGGACGGGTACAATGAGCAGTTCTTC CASSGRDGYNEQFF
TRBJ1-5 few TRBV7-2 - TGTGCCAGCAGCTTAGCCGGGACCGGGTATCAGCCCCAGCATTTT CASSLAGTGYQPQHF
TRBJ2-3 many TRBV6-1 TRBD2 TGTGCCAGCAAATGGACTAGCGGCACAGATAGCAAGTATTTT CASKWTSGTDSKYF
TRBJ1-2 - TRBV7-9 - TGTGCCAGCAGCTTCATGGGGTCTACCCGCAATAACTATGGCTACACCTTC CASSFMGSTRNNYGYTF
TRBJ2-7 - TRBV16 - TGTGCCAGCAGCCGAGGATATGCAAGCTCCTACGAGCAGTACTTC CASSRGYASSYEQYF
TRBJ2-5 - TRBV29-1 - TGCAGCGTTGAAGACAGGATCCAAGAGACCCAGTACTTC CSVEDRIQETQYF
TRBJ2-1 many TRBV18 - TGTGCCAGCTCACCAGTTGTTTACAATGAGCAGTTCTTC CASSPVVYNEQFF
TRBJ2-2 few TRBV5-1 TRBD1 TGCGCCAGCAGCTTAGGGACAGCCGCCGGGGAGCTGTTTTTT CASSLGTAAGELFF
TRBJ1-2 - TRBV5-5 TRBD1 TGTGCCAGCAGCGGGCGACAGGGGGGCTATGGCTACACCTTC CASSGRQGGYGYTF
TRBJ2-5 - TRBV14 - TGTGCCAGCAGCCAAGCCGAGAAGACCCAGTACTTC CASSQAEKTQYF
TRBJ2-5 - TRBV7-9 - TGTGCCAGCAGTCCGATGGCGGGGCTAGAGACCCAGTACTTC CASSPMAGLETQYF
TRBJ2-1 many TRBV20-1 - TGCAGTGCTAGAGCCAAAAGGCTCGGGATATTCGATGAGCAGTTCTTC CSARAKRLGIFDEQFF
TRBJ2-1 - TRBV6-2/TRBV6-3 - TGTGCCAGCAACCTAGAGGGTTTCGACAATGAGCAGTTCTTC CASNLEGFDNEQFF
TRBJ1-2 few TRBV20-1 - TGCAGTGCTAGGGACAGTCTTTCCTATGGCTACACCTTC CSARDSLSYGYTF
TRBJ2-1 few TRBV27 - TGTGCCAGCGGCCGTGTGAGCTCCTACAATGAGCAGTTCTTC CASGRVSSYNEQFF
TRBJ2-3 few TRBV7-2 - TGTGCCAGCAGCTTCCGGACTTTCACAGATACGCAGTATTTT CASSFRTFTDTQYF
TRBJ2-1 - TRBV15 TRBD1 TGTGCCACCAGCAGAGGGGGACAGGGGCCCCTGGGTGAGCAGTTCTTC CATSRGGQGPLGEQFF
TRBJ2-4 many TRBV4-3 - TGCGCCAGCAGCCAAGATCGCTTTGAGGGAAACATTCAGTACTTC CASSQDRFEGNIQYF
TRBJ2-5 few TRBV3-1 TRBD2 TGTGCCAGCAGCTACGCTAGCGGGGGGGCTTCATGGGAGACCCAGTACTTC CASSYASGGASWETQYF
TRBJ2-7 many TRBV20-1 TRBD2 TGCAGTGCTAGCACTAGCGGGAGCTTTAACGAGCAGTACTTC CSASTSGSFNEQYF
TRBJ2-5 - TRBV6-1 - TGTGCCAGCAGCGAGAACAGGGAAGAGACCCAGTACTTC CASSENREETQYF
TRBJ2-7 - TRBV11-2 TRBD2 TGTGCCAGCAGCTTAGTCATTTCTAGCGGGGGGAAGTCCTACGAGCAGTACTTC CASSLVISSGGKSYEQYF
TRBJ2-3 - TRBV6-2/TRBV6-3 TRBD1 TGTGCCAGCAAGGACAGGGGGGTAACAGATACGCAGTATTTT CASKDRGVTDTQYF
TRBJ2-1 few TRBV12-3/TRBV12-4 - TGTGCCAGCAGGTTGGGCCGAAGCTCCTACAATGAGCAGTTCTTC CASRLGRSSYNEQFF
TRBJ2-7 many TRBV12-3/TRBV12-4 TRBD1 TGTGCCAGCAGCGACAGGGTTGGCTACGAGCAGTACTTC CASSDRVGYEQYF
TRBJ2-3 - TRBV7-3 TRBD2 TGTGCCAGCAGCTTAGGAGGGACTAGTCGAACGCAGTATTTT CASSLGGTSRTQYF
TRBJ1-4 - TRBV4-2 - TGTGCCAGCAGCCAAGACGAGAGGGGGTTTAATGAAAAACTGTTTTTT CASSQDERGFNEKLFF
TRBJ2-3 few TRBV3-1 TRBD1 TGTGCCAGCAGCCAAGGCTACCGGGACAGAGATACGCAGTATTTT CASSQGYRDRDTQYF
TRBJ2-5 many TRBV6-1 - TGTGCCAGCAGTCCCACCCGGGGGCGCGAGACCCAGTACTTC CASSPTRGRETQYF
TRBJ2-1 - TRBV28 TRBD1 TGTGCCAGCACCACCCCGACAGGGACGGATGAGCAGTTCTTC CASTTPTGTDEQFF
TRBJ1-4 - TRBV28 - TGTGCCAGCAGTAAGGGGGGCGTAAGGGAAAAACTGTTTTTT CASSKGGVREKLFF
TRBJ2-1 few TRBV6-2/TRBV6-3 - TGTGCCAGCAGTTACTTCCGCGGGACCACCAATGAGCAGTTCTTC CASSYFRGTTNEQFF
TRBJ1-4 - TRBV5-1 - TGCGCCAGCAGCTCATCCGCCAGGGCAGCAACTAATGAAAAACTGTTTTTT CASSSSARAATNEKLFF
TRBJ2-3 many TRBV5-8 - TGTGCCAGCAGCTTCTTATCACAGGCCTGGGGCACGCAGTATTTT CASSFLSQAWGTQYF
TRBJ2-1 - TRBV6-1 - TGTGCCAGCAGCCCTTCTTTAACTAGCAATTACAATGAGCAGTTCTTC CASSPSLTSNYNEQFF
TRBJ2-6 - TRBV12-3/TRBV12-4 - TGTGCCAGCAGTTTATGGGTTTTCGGGGGCGATGAGGCCAACGTCCTGACTTTC CASSLWVFGGDEANVLTF
TRBJ2-1 many TRBV6-1 TRBD2 TGTGCCAGCAGTCAACTAGCGGGGTCCTACAATGAGCAGTTCTTC CASSQLAGSYNEQFF